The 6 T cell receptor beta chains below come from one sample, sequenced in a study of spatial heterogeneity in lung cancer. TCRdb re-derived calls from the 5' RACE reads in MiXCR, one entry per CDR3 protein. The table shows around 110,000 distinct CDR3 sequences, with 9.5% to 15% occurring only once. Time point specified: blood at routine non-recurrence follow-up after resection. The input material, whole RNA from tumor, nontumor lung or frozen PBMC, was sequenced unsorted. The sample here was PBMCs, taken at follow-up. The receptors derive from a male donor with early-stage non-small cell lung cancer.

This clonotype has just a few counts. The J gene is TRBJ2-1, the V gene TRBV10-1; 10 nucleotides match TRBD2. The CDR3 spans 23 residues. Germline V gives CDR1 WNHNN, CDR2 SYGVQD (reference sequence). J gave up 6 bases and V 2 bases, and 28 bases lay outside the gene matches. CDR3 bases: TGCGCCAGCAGTGAGGGTCCCCCGTCCAGGGTCCCTAGCGGGGGTTCCCACCTCAATGAGCAGTTCTTC. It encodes CASSEGPPSRVPSGGSHLNEQFF.

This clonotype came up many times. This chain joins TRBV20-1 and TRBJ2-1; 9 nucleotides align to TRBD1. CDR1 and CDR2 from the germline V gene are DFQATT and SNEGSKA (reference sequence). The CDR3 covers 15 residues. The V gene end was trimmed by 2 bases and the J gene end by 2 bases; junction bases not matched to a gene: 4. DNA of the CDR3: TGCAGTGCTAGACACCGGGACAGGGCCTACAATGAGCAGTTCTTC. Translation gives CSARHRDRAYNEQFF.

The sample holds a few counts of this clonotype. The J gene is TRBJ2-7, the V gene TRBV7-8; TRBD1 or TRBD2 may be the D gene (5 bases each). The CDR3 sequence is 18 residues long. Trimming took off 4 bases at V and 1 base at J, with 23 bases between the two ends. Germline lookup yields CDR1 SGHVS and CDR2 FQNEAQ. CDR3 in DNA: TGTGCCAGCAGCTCTCACCGGATATTGGGACGGCAATCCTACGAGCAGTACTTC. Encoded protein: CASSSHRILGRQSYEQYF.

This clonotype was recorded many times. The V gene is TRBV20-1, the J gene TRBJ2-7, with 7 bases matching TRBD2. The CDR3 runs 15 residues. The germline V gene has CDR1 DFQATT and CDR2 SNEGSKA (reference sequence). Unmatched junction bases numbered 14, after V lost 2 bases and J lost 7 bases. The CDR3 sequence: CSARRAGTPAGEQYF. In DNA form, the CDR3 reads TGCAGTGCTAGAAGGGCAGGGACCCCAGCGGGAGAGCAGTACTTC.

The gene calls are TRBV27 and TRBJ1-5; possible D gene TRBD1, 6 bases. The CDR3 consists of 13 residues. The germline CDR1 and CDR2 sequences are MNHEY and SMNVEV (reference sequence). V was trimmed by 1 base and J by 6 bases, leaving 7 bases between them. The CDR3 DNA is TGTGCCAGCAGTTTATACAGGGCTCAGCCCCAGCATTTT. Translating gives CASSLYRAQPQHF.

The chain's CDR3 is CASSLETGTQYF. The CDR3 DNA reads TGTGCCAGCAGCTTAGAGACGGGGACCCAGTACTTC. V usage is TRBV7-3 and J usage is TRBJ2-5; D unclear. This CDR3 is 12 amino acids long. Trimming pared 2 bases from V and 7 bases from J, leaving 8 bases between. CDR1 and CDR2 from the germline V gene are SGHTA and FQGTGA. Looking up the rest from reference TRBV7-3 and TRBJ2-5 gives the full variable domain: GAGVSQTPSNKVTEKGKYVELRCDPISGHTALYWYRQSLGQGPEFLIYFQGTGAADDSGLPNDRFFAVRPEGSVSTLKIQRTERGDSAVYLCASSLETGTQYFGPGTRLLVL.